Sequencing of this TCR beta chain was carried out in a study of radiotherapy plus CTLA-4 blockade in lung cancer. Study background: Objective responses were documented in about 19% of patients, with disease control in about 28%.

The repertoire was sequenced with immunoSEQ multiplex PCR; TCRdb's copy has only in-frame clones and lacks some. The data contain about 45,000 clones, less than 85% of them singletons. Patients in the study, people with chemo-refractory metastatic non-small-cell lung cancer, received focal radiation plus ipilimumab CTLA-4 blockade. Broader study findings: Reports identified early blood T cell clone dynamics, with interferon-beta, as the best response predictor. Blood saw expansion of tumor-derived TCR clones after radiotherapy plus ipilimumab.

About this clone: Its cognate antigen is unknown.

Sequencing was performed on peripheral blood, taken from a patient treated with radiotherapy plus ipilimumab. This receptor was obtained from a human donor with non-small cell lung cancer who had stable disease on radiotherapy plus ipilimumab.

The CDR3 DNA reads TGTGCCACCAGCAGAGTGGGACAGGGTACAGGGTATGGCTACACCTTC. It encodes CATSRVGQGTGYGYTF. The chain is built from TRBV15 and TRBJ1-2, with 9 positions matching TRBD1. Germline lookup yields CDR1 LNHNV and CDR2 YYDKDF (reference sequence). V dropped 1 base and J dropped 5; count of bases not matched to a gene: 8. This CDR3 is 16 amino acids long. The variable domain in full, completed from reference TRBV15 and TRBJ1-2, reads DAMVIQNPRYQVTQFGKPVTLSCSQTLNHNVMYWYQQKSSQAPKLLFHYYDKDFNNEADTPDNFQSRRPNTSFCFLDIRSPGLGDTAMYLCATSRVGQGTGYGYTFGSGTRLTVV.